This TCR beta chain was sequenced for a study of beta chain features in type 1 diabetes (dated by TCRdb to 2017 to 2018). Concerning the study at large: No differences in mean age, gender distribution, total cell number or subset yield were found between patients and healthy donors. A total of 100 million to 110 million sorted cells were examined across all samples, and a strong correlation was observed between cell number per subset and RNA yield. In the study, recently diagnosed type 1 diabetes patients and matched healthy donors were compared on the TCRB repertoires of their sorted circulating CD4+ T cell subsets. Regulatory and stem cell-like memory subsets were isolated from only 8 patients and about eight healthy donors, whereas naive and central memory subsets came from all 28 donors. General findings and caveats noted by the study authors: Because cDNA rather than genomic DNA was sequenced, highly expressing activated cells could have been over-represented, although no difference in activation and CD3 levels was found between groups. At VDJ recombination sites, patients with type 1 diabetes made fewer insertions and deleted more nucleotides, a pattern implying thymic rearrangement abnormalities. Because small numbers of individuals were included in the HLA sub-analyses, any influence of HLA type on TCRB rearrangement was left unresolved. Naive, central memory and regulatory TCRB repertoires appeared to be more similar among patients than among healthy donors. Shorter templates might be favored by PCR, yet because patient and control samples were amplified and corrected together, any such skew would affect both groups equally. In all four CD4+ subsets, TCRB CDR3 length was moderately but significantly shorter in type 1 diabetes patients.

A single peripheral blood draw of around 0.11 L on average was collected from each donor into heparinised tubes. A BD FACSAria II was used to sort naive, central memory, regulatory and stem cell-like memory CD4+ T cells with a panel that included CD45RO, CCR7, CD25, CD127, CD95 and CD27. Purity was above 95% for every sorted population. Right away, PBMCs were isolated by Lymphoprep density gradient centrifugation and were stained directly, with no culture step. To minimize batch effects, samples were stained and sorted in pairs, one healthy donor with one patient per experiment. CDR1 and CDR2 were assigned from the germline V gene (reference sequence) as SGHNT and YYREEE. The junction shows trimming of 3 bases on V and 6 bases on J, and the gene matches do not reach 4 bases of it. From cysteine to phenylalanine, the CDR3 is 15 amino acids long. The entry retains the CDR3 DNA only, 45 bases that are in frame from base 1.

Comment on this clone: Its antigen remains undetermined. No qualities accompany the bases; no much larger clone lies one base away.

The entire amount of isolated RNA was reverse transcribed using the High Capacity cDNA Reverse Transcription Kit, so the sequenced TCRB transcripts were expressed ones. Naive, central memory and regulatory T cell samples underwent deep immunoSEQ sequencing, averaging around 3.9 million total reads per sample. Sorted cells were lysed in RLT buffer, and RNA was extracted using DNase-treated RNeasy Micro or Mini kits according to cell number. To prevent cross-contamination, each cell subset was processed individually, whereas patient and healthy donor samples were processed jointly. TCRB sequences were amplified from cDNA with the immunoSEQ multiplex PCR, producing 87-bp fragments spanning the CDR3 region. Amplicons were sequenced on the Illumina HiSeq platform. Per the authors' processing: Synthetic template baselines were used to correct PCR bias computationally, reads within Hamming distance 2 were collapsed, and singletons that could not be merged were discarded. Reads were aligned against IMGT to assign V, D and J genes, CDR3 length and insertions or deletions at six rearrangement sites. Within each subset, clonotype counts were normalized to the number of sorted cells before true diversity and Gini coefficients were calculated with the tcR R package. Repertoire sharing was quantified using the overlap coefficient calculated on TCRB nucleotide sequences. This immuneACCESS table, as held by TCRdb, lists in-frame sequences with V and J called but not all clones. Of the missing ones, under half trace to an unresolved V gene in checked studies; the others have no known cause. That table gives V, J and clone size, and the DNA gave D and trimming. Here the sample has around 180,000 clones; around 7.9% occur a single time. The top ten constitute 0.5% of the sample.

The receptor was isolated from a man aged 18 to 30 with type 1 diabetes. This chain is built from TRBV5-4 and TRBJ2-1, with 12 middle bases fitting TRBD2. The sample consisted of central memory CD4+ T cells from blood. The base sequence is TGTGCCAGCAGCTATAGACTAGCGGGAGTCAATGAGCAGTTCTTC. Translation gives CASSYRLAGVNEQFF.